The table lists the clone carrying this T cell receptor (beta chain) with a few counts. The antigen remains unidentified. This sample was taken from a study of human T cells and chemical hapten exposure. Germline V gene lookup returns CDR1 MNHNS and CDR2 SASEGT. V was pared by 7 bases and J by 4 bases, with 6 bases of the junction left unmatched. CDR3 length: 14 amino acids. Noted time point: healthy volunteer bleed at 2 weeks. The starting material, unfractionated whole blood, was used for total RNA extraction. How the authors handled the data: From about 20,000 to 690,000 TCRs were found per sample, with a median of about 100,000. Using its own MiXCR run on the RACE reads, TCRdb lists one record per CDR3 protein. None of the V and J calls come from the authors' own analysis; TCRdb made them. The sample shows about 46,000 distinct CDR3 sequences, around 4.1% of them seen only once. General study results and limits: DPC sensitization left the count of TCRs above 1 in 1000 unchanged.

The source is a female donor in good health. Some clones in this sample may be carry-over from other donors' samples. Source material: whole blood. V usage is TRBV6-1 and J usage is TRBJ2-1; 8 bases match TRBD1. CDR3: CASNNQGAYNEQFF. CDR3 bases: TGTGCCAGCAATAACCAGGGGGCATACAATGAGCAGTTCTTC.